These T cell receptor beta chains were read from a single sample in a study of graft-versus-host responses after intestinal transplantation. No antigen has been assigned to these receptors. Method: immunoSEQ multiplex PCR; TCRdb's copy keeps in-frame clones and lacks some. The sample lists roughly 92,000 clones, roughly 90% occurring once. Sequencing was performed on unstimulated CD4+ T cells sorted from spleen or lymph node cells, taken before intestinal transplant. The receptor set was obtained from a human donor who received an intestinal transplant. CDR3s include the opening cysteine and the closing phenylalanine or tryptophan. The D gene is left open where the match is weak.

d_call	v_call	j_call	cdr3_aa
-	TRBV5-1	TRBJ1-2	CASSLDPLAGYGYTF
TRBD1	TRBV5-1	TRBJ2-2	CASTPGQGPGELFF
TRBD1	TRBV10-1	TRBJ2-3	CASSGDRDTQYF
TRBD1	TRBV19	TRBJ1-2	CASRKDRGDYGYTF
TRBD1	TRBV5-1	TRBJ2-7	CASSSGQGMNEQYF
-	TRBV5-1	TRBJ2-3	CASAYFGGVADTQYF
TRBD1	TRBV4-1	TRBJ1-2	CASSQGGDSTYGYTF
TRBD1	TRBV4-1	TRBJ1-5	CASSQESGGIRNQPQHF
-	TRBV27	TRBJ2-1	CASSLSRGSYNEQFF
-	TRBV5-6	TRBJ1-3	CASSLGNYFLENTIYF
-	TRBV9	TRBJ2-2	CASSVGGVATGELFF
-	TRBV20-1	TRBJ1-4	CSGGTGEKLFF
TRBD2	TRBV5-4	TRBJ2-7	CASSPGGASGPHEQYF
TRBD1	TRBV7-8	TRBJ1-2	CASSLEGTGYGYTF
-	TRBV6-6	TRBJ1-1	CASSYLVEAFF
TRBD1	TRBV18	TRBJ2-3	CASSPQGVGGDTQYF
-	TRBV2	TRBJ2-5	CASSARLSETQYF
-	TRBV7-2	TRBJ1-2	CASSLVGGSANYGYTF
-	TRBV4-1	TRBJ2-1	CASSHPTVYNEQFF
-	TRBV5-1	TRBJ1-1	CASSRGTDRNTEAFF
-	TRBV9	TRBJ2-3	CASSVPGIYTDTQYF
TRBD1	TRBV29-1	TRBJ1-2	CSVGRGPSTNYGYTF